This is a list of T cell receptor beta chains from one sample in a study of T cell responses to AZD1222 COVID-19 vaccine. Assay: immunoSEQ multiplex PCR; the TCRdb copy retains only in-frame clones and omits some. The table shows around 150,000 clones, with less than 95% occurring only once. Sequencing was performed on peripheral blood, taken 28 days after the second dose of the MenACWY control vaccine. The receptors originated from an adult who received the MenACWY meningococcal vaccine as a control. Both conserved end residues are part of each CDR3. A D gene is named only where the DNA matches it firmly.

j_gene: TRBJ1-6
v_gene: TRBV18
d_gene: TRBD1
CDR3nt: TGTGCCAGCTCATTCCCCGAACAGGGGCCGGCCGATAATTCACCCCTCCACTTT
CDR3aa: CASSFPEQGPADNSPLHF

j_gene: TRBJ1-4
v_gene: TRBV7-2
d_gene: NA
CDR3nt: TGTGCCAGCAGCTCTGACGGGCGTATAGAGGAAAAACTGTTTTTT
CDR3aa: CASSSDGRIEEKLFF

j_gene: TRBJ2-1
v_gene: TRBV15
d_gene: NA
CDR3nt: TGTGCCACCAGCAGACACCGCACTAGAAGCTCCTACAATGAGCAGTTCTTC
CDR3aa: CATSRHRTRSSYNEQFF

j_gene: TRBJ2-2
v_gene: TRBV7-6
d_gene: TRBD2
CDR3nt: TGTGCCAGCAGCCTACGGACTAGCGGGGGGAACACCGGGGAGCTGTTTTTT
CDR3aa: CASSLRTSGGNTGELFF

j_gene: TRBJ2-7
v_gene: TRBV7-6
d_gene: NA
CDR3nt: TGTGCCAGCGCCGCCGGGACCCATCGGGAGCAGTACTTC
CDR3aa: CASAAGTHREQYF

j_gene: TRBJ2-7
v_gene: TRBV14
d_gene: NA
CDR3nt: TGTGCCAGCAGCCAAGATCCGGGCTACGAGCAGTACTTC
CDR3aa: CASSQDPGYEQYF

j_gene: TRBJ1-2
v_gene: TRBV7-2
d_gene: NA
CDR3nt: TGTGCCAGCAGCTATGCAACGGACAGCCGTGGCTATGGCTACACCTTC
CDR3aa: CASSYATDSRGYGYTF

j_gene: TRBJ2-1
v_gene: TRBV5-1
d_gene: NA
CDR3nt: TGCGCCAGCAGCTTGGACGCGACATCCTACAATGAGCAGTTCTTC
CDR3aa: CASSLDATSYNEQFF

j_gene: TRBJ2-1
v_gene: TRBV28
d_gene: NA
CDR3nt: TGTGCCAGCTCAGTTGGCGGACCCTCCTACAATGAGCAGTTCTTC
CDR3aa: CASSVGGPSYNEQFF

j_gene: TRBJ2-3
v_gene: TRBV12-3/TRBV12-4
d_gene: NA
CDR3nt: TGTGCCAGCAGGGTATTTGGCACAGATACGCAGTATTTT
CDR3aa: CASRVFGTDTQYF